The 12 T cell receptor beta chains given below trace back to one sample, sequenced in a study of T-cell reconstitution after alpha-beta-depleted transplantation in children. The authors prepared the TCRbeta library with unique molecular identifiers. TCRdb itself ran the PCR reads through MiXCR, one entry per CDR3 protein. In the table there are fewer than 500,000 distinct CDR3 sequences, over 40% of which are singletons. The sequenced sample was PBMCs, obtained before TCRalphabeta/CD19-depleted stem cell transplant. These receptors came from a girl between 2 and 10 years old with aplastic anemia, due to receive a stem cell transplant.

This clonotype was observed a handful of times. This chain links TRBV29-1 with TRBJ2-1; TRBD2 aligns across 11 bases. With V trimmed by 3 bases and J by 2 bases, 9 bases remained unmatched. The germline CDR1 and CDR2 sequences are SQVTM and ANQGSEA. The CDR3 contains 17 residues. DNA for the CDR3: TGCAGCGTTGATGGGGGACTAGCGGAGGAGGCCTACAATGAGCAGTTCTTC. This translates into CSVDGGLAEEAYNEQFF.

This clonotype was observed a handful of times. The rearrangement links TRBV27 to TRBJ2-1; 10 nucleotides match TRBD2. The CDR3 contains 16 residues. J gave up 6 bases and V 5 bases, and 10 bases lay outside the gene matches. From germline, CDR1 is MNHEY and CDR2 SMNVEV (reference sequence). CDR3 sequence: CASSPAPSGGANEQFF. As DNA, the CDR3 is TGTGCCAGCAGTCCGGCCCCCAGCGGGGGGGCCAATGAGCAGTTCTTC.

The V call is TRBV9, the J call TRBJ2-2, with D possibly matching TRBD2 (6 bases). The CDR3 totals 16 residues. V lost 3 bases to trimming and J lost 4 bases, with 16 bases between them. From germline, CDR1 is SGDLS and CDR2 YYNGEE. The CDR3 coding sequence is TGTGCCAGCAGCGCCGGGAGCCTATCGGTCACCGGGGAGCTGTTTTTT. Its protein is CASSAGSLSVTGELFF. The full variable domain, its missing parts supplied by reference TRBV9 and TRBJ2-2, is DSGVTQTPKHLITATGQRVTLRCSPRSGDLSVYWYQQSLDQGLQFLIQYYNGEERAKGNILERFSAQQFPDLHSELNLSSLELGDSALYFCASSAGSLSVTGELFFGEGSRLTVL.

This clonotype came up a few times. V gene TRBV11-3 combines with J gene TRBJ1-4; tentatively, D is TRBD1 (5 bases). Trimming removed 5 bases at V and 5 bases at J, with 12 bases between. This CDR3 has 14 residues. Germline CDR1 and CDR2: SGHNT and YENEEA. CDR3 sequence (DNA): TGTGCCAGCAGCCCGGGACCAAGGAATGAAAAACTGTTTTTT. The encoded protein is CASSPGPRNEKLFF.

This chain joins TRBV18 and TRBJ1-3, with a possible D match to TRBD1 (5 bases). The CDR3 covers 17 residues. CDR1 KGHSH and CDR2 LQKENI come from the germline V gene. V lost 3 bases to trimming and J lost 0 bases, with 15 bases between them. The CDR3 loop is CASSPSGPGTSGNTIYF. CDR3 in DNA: TGTGCCAGCTCACCGTCGGGACCAGGGACCTCTGGAAACACCATATATTTT.

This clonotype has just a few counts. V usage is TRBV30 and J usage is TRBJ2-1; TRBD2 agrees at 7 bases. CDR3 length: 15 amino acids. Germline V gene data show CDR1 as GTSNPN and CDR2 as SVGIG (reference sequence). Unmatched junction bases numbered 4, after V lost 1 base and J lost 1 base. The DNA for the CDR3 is TGTGCCTGGAGTGAGCTAGCGGTGTCCTACAATGAGCAGTTCTTC. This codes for CAWSELAVSYNEQFF.

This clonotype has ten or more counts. Written as DNA, the CDR3 is TGTGCCAGCAGTTCCCCCCGGGCGCAGAGCACAGATACGCAGTATTTT. This encodes CASSSPRAQSTDTQYF. The chain is built from TRBV6-5 and TRBJ2-3; D is undetermined. Germline V gene sequence: CDR1 MNHEY, CDR2 SVGAGI. Trimming left V 4 bases short and J 0 bases short, with 14 bases between. The CDR3 runs 16 residues.

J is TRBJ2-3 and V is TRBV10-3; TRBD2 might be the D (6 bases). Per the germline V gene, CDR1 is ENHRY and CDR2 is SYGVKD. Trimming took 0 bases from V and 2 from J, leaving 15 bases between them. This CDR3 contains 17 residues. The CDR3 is CAISESGGGKITDTQYF. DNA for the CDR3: TGTGCCATCAGTGAGTCCGGAGGAGGGAAGATCACAGATACGCAGTATTTT.

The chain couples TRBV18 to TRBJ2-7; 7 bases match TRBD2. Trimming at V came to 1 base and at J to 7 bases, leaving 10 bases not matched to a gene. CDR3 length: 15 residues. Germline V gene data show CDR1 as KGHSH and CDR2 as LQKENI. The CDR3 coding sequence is TGTGCCAGCTCACCACGGCAGGACTCAGCGGGAGAGCAGTACTTC. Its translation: CASSPRQDSAGEQYF.

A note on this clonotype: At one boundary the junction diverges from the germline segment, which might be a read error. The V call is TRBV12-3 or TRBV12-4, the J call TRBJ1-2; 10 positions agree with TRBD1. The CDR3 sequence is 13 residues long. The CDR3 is CASSPRQGADYPF. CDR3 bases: TGTGCCAGCAGTCCTAGACAGGGGGCGGACTACCCCTTC.

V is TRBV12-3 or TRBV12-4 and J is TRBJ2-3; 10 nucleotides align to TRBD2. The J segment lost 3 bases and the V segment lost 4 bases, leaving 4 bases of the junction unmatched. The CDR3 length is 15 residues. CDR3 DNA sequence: TGTGCCAGCAGTTCTTTACTAGCGGGGACAGATACGCAGTATTTT. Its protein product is CASSSLLAGTDTQYF.

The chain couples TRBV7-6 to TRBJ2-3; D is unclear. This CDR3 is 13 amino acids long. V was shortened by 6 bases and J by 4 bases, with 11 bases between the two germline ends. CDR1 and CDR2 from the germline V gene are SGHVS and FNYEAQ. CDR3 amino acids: CASRLPPSDTQYF. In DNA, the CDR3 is TGTGCCAGCAGGTTACCCCCGTCAGATACGCAGTATTTT.